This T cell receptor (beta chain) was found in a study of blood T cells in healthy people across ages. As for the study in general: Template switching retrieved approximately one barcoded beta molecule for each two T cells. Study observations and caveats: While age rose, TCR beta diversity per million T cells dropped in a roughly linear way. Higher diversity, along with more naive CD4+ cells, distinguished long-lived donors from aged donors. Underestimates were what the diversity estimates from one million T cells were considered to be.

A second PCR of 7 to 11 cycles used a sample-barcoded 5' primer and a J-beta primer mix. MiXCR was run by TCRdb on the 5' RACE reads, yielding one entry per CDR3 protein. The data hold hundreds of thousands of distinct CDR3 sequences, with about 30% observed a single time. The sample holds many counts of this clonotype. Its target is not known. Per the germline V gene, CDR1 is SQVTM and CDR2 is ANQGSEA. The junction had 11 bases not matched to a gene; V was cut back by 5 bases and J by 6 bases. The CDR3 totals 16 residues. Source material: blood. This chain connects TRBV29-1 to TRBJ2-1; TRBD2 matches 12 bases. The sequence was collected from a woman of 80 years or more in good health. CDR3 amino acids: CSVSASGGAFPNEQFF. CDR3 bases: TGCAGCGTTAGTGCTAGCGGGGGGGCATTCCCCAATGAGCAGTTCTTC.